The present TCR beta chain was sequenced within a study of blood T cell repertoires in COVID-19. The overall study: The origin of the acute and convalescent COVID-19 samples was the United States, Italy and Spain. Nucleic acid was either cDNA or gDNA, and it came from T cells, B-cell-depleted T cells, or PBMCs.

Germline-derived CDR1 and CDR2 are MNHEY and SVGAGI. V was clipped by 5 bases and J by 11 bases; unmatched bases: 11. This CDR3 contains 14 residues. Original processing notes: Estimation of nucleated cell counts was performed using reference gene primer amplification. Profiled with immunoSEQ multiplex PCR; TCRdb holds only in-frame clones, not every one. The D gene and trimming were derived from the DNA, and the V and J assignments and clone size from that table. The sample holds a few hundred thousand clones, roughly 85% seen once. J is TRBJ1-5 and V is TRBV6-5, with 8 bases aligning to TRBD1. The clonotype was recovered from a woman between 18 and 29 years old with acute or convalescent COVID-19. Material: peripheral blood. The CDR3 region is CASSNRGGQKSQHF. Here the CDR3 DNA reads TGTGCCAGCAGTAACAGGGGGGGCCAGAAGTCCCAGCATTTT.